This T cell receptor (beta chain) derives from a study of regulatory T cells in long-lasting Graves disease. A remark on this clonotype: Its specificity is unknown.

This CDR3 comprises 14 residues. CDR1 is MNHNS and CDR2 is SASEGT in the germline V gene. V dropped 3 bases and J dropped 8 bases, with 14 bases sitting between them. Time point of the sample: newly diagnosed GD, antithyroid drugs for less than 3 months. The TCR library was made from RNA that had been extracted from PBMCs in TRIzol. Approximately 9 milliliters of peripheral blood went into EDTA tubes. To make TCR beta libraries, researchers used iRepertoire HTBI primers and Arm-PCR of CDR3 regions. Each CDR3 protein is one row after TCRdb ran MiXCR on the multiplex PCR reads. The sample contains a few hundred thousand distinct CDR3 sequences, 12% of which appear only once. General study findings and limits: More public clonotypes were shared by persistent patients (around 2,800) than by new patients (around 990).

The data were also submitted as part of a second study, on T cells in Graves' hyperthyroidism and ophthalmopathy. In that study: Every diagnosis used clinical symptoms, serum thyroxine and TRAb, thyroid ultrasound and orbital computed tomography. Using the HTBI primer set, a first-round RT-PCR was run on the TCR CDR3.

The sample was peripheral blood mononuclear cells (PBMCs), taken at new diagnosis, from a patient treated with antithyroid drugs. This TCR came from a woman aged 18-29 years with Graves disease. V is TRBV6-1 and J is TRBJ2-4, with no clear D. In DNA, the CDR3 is TGTGCCAGCAGTGACCGGGCCTCCGAGGACATTCAGTACTTC. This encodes CASSDRASEDIQYF.